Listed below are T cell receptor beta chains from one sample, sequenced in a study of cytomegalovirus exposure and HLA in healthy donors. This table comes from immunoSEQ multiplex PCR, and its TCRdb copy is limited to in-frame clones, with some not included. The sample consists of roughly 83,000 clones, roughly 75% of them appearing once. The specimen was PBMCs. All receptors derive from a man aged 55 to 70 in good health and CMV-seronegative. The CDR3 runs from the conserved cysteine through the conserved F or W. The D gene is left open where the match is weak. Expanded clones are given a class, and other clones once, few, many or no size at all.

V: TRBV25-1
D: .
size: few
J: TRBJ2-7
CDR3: CASSGGYEQYF
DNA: TGTGCCAGCAGTGGCGGGTACGAGCAGTACTTC

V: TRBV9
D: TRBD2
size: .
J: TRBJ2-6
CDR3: CASSARLAGGSGANVLTF
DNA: TGTGCCAGCAGCGCCAGGCTAGCGGGGGGGTCTGGGGCCAACGTCCTGACTTTC

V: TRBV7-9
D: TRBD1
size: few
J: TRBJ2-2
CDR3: CASSDITGVGELFF
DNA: TGTGCCAGCAGCGATATCACAGGGGTCGGGGAGCTGTTTTTT

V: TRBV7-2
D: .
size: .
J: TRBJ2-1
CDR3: CASSQDLQGYNEQFF
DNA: TGTGCCAGCAGCCAGGACCTCCAGGGGTACAATGAGCAGTTCTTC

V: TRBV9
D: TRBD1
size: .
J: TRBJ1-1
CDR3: CASSPLWDSTEAFF
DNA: TGTGCCAGCAGCCCACTTTGGGACAGTACTGAAGCTTTCTTT

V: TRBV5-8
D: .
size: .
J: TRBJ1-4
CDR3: CASSRDNEKLFF
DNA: TGTGCCAGCAGCCGAGATAATGAAAAACTGTTTTTT

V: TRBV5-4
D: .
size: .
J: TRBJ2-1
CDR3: CASKGTSPNNEQFF
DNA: TGTGCCAGCAAAGGGACTTCCCCAAACAATGAGCAGTTCTTC

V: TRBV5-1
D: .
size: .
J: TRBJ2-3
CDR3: CASSLEPGSQSTDTQYF
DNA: TGCGCCAGCAGCTTGGAGCCGGGGAGTCAGAGCACAGATACGCAGTATTTT

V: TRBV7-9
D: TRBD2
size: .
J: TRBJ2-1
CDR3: CASSRTSGGGVEQFF
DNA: TGTGCCAGCAGCCGGACTAGCGGGGGGGGTGTTGAGCAGTTCTTC

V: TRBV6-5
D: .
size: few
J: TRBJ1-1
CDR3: CASSPIGTRNTEAFF
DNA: TGTGCCAGCAGCCCTATAGGGACACGGAACACTGAAGCTTTCTTT

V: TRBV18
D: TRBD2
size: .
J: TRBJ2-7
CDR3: CASESGGEQYF
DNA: TGTGCCAGCGAGTCGGGAGGGGAGCAGTACTTC

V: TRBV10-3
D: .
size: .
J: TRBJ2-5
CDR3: CAISVRLEETQYF
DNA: TGTGCCATCAGTGTGCGGCTAGAAGAGACCCAGTACTTC

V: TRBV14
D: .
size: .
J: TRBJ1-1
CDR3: CASSQGTATEAFF
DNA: TGTGCCAGCAGCCAAGGGACAGCCACTGAAGCTTTCTTT

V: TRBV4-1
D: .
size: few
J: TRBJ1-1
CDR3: CASSQVGLRAEAFF
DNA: TGCGCCAGCAGCCAAGTGGGGCTCCGTGCTGAAGCTTTCTTT

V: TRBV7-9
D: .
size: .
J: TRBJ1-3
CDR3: CASSLGVMSSGNTIYF
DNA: TGTGCCAGCAGCTTAGGAGTCATGAGCTCTGGAAACACCATATATTTT

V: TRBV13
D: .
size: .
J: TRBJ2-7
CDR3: CASSLGPGANYEQYF
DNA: TGTGCCAGCAGCTTAGGTCCAGGGGCCAACTACGAGCAGTACTTC

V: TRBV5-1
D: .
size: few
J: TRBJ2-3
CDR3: CASSLGSRVSTDTQYF
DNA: TGCGCCAGCAGCTTGGGGTCGCGGGTTTCGACGGATACGCAGTATTTT